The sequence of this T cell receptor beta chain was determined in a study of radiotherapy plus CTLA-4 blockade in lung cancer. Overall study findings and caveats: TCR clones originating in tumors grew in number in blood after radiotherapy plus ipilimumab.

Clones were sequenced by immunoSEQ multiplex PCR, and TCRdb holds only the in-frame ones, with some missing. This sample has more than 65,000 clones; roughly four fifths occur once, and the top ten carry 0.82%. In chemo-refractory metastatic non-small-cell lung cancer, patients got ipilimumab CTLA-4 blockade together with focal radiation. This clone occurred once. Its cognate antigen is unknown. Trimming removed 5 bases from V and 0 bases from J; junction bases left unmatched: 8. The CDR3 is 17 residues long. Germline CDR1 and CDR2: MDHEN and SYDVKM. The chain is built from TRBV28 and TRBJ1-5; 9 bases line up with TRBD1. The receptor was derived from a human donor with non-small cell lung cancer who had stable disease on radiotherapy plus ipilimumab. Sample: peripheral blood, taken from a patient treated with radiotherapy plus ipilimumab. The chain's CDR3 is CASSPTMGQGSNQPQHF. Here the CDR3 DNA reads TGTGCCAGCAGTCCGACGATGGGACAGGGTAGCAATCAGCCCCAGCATTTT.